This entry concerns a single T cell receptor (beta chain). The antigen remains unidentified. Using immunoSEQ multiplex PCR, the repertoire was profiled, and TCRdb retains in-frame clones only, with some absent. The table includes around 24,000 clones, roughly 77% detected once. This entry comes from a study of T cells in narcolepsy. Study background: Healthy controls were enrolled alongside patients with narcolepsy type 1 or type 2. Broader study findings: In some patient and control memory CD4+ samples, autoreactive clones were absent. Blood of same and different patients, but not healthy controls, reportedly held recurring autoreactive clonotypes.

The TCR sequence derives from a human donor in good health. The sample taken for sequencing was memory (CD45RA-) CD4+ T cells from blood.

CDR3 in amino acids: CASRRGQLAKNIQYF. The DNA for the CDR3 is TGTGCCAGCAGAAGGGGACAGCTAGCCAAAAACATTCAGTACTTC. V is TRBV6-5 and J is TRBJ2-4; 7 bases match TRBD1. Germline loops: CDR1 MNHEY, CDR2 SVGAGI. This CDR3 has 15 residues. J lost 0 bases, V lost 6 bases, and 5 bases had no gene match.